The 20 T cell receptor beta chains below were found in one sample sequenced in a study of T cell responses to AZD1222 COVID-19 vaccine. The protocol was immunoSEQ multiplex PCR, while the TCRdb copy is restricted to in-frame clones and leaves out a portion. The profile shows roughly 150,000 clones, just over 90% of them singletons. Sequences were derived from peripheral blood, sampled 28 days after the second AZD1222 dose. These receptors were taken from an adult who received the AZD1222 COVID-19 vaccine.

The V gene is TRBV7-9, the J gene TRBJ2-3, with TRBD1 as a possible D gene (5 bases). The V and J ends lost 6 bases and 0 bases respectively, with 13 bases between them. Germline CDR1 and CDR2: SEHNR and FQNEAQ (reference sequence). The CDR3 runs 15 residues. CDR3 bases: TGTGCCAGCAGTCCCCGGACACCTAGCACAGATACGCAGTATTTT. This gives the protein CASSPRTPSTDTQYF.

The CDR3 is CASSGGRQGGVNSPLHF. DNA for the CDR3: TGCGCCAGCAGCGGGGGGAGACAGGGTGGAGTTAATTCACCCCTCCACTTT. This rearrangement joins TRBV5-1 to TRBJ1-6; 7 bases line up with TRBD1. With 4 bases clipped from V and 6 bases from J, the junction kept 13 bases outside the gene matches. From germline, CDR1 is SGHRS and CDR2 YFSETQ. This CDR3 spans 17 amino acids.

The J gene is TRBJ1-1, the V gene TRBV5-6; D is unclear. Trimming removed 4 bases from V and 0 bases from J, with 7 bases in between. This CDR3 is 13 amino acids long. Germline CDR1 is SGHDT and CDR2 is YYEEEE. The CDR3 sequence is CASSADLNTEAFF. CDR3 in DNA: TGTGCCAGCAGCGCCGACCTGAACACTGAAGCTTTCTTT.

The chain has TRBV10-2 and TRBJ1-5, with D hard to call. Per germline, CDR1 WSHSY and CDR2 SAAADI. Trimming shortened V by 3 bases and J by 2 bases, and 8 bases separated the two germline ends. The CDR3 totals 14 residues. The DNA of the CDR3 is TGCGCCAGCAGTGATCAAACCGGCAATCAGCCCCAGCATTTT. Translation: CASSDQTGNQPQHF.

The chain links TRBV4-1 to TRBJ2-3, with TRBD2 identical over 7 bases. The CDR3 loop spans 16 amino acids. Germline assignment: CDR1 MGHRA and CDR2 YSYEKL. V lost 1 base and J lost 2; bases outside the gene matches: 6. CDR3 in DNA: TGCGCCAGCAGCCAAGCGGGACTACCCTACACAGATACGCAGTATTTT. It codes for CASSQAGLPYTDTQYF.

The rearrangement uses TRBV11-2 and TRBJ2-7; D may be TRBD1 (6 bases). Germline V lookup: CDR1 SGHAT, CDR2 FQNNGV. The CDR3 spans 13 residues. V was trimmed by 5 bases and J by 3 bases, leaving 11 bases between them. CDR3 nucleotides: TGTGCCAGCAGCCCCAGACAGGTCTACGAGCAGTACTTC. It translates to CASSPRQVYEQYF.

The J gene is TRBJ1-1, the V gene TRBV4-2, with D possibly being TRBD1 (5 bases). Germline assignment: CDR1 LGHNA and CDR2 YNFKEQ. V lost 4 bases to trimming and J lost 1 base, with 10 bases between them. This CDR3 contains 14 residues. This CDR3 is CASSRGTANTEAFF. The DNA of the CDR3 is TGTGCCAGCAGCCGAGGGACCGCGAACACTGAAGCTTTCTTT.

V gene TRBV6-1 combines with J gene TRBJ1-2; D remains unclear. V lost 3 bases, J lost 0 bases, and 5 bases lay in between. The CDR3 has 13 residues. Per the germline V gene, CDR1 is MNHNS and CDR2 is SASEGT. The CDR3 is CASSESANYGYTF. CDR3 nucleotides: TGTGCCAGCAGTGAGTCAGCTAACTATGGCTACACCTTC.

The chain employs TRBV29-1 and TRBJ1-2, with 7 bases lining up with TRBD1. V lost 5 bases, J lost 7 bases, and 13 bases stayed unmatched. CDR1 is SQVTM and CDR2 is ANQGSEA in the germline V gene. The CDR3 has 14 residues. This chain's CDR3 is CSVQRTGGPSGYTF. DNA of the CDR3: TGCAGCGTTCAAAGGACAGGCGGACCAAGTGGCTACACCTTC.

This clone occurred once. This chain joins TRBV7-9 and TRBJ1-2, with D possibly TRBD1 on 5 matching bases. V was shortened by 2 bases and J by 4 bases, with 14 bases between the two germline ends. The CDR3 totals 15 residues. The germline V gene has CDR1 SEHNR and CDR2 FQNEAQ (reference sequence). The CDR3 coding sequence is TGTGCCAGCAGCTTACCGCCGGGACCCCTCTATGGCTACACCTTC. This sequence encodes CASSLPPGPLYGYTF.

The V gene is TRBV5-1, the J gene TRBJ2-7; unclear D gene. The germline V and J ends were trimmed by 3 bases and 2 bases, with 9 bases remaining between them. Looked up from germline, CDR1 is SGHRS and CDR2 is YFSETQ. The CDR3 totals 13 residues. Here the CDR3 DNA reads TGCGCCAGCAGCTCTTATAGCACCTACGAGCAGTACTTC. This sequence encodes CASSSYSTYEQYF. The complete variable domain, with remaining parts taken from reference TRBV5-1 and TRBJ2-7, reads KAGVTQTPRYLIKTRGQQVTLSCSPISGHRSVSWYQQTPGQGLQFLFEYFSETQRNKGNFPGRFSGRQFSNSRSEMNVSTLELGDSALYLCASSSYSTYEQYFGPGTRLTVT.

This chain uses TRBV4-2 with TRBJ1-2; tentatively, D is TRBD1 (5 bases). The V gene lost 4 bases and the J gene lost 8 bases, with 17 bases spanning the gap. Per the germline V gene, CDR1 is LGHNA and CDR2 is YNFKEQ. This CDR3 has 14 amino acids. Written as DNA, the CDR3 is TGTGCCAGCAGCCGAGGGACTCCAGAGGGGGGCTACACCTTC. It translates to CASSRGTPEGGYTF.

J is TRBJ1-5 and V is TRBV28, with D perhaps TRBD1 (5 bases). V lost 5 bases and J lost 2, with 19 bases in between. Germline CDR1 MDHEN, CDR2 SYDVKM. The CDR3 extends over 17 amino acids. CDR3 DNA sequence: TGTGCCAGCAGTGCCCCCTGGGGACTTCTGGGCAATCAGCCCCAGCATTTT. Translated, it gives CASSAPWGLLGNQPQHF.

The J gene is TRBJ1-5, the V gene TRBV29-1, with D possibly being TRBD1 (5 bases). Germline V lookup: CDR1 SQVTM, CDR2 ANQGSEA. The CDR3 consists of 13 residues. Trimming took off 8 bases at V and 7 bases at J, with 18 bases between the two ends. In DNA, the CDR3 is TGCAGCATACGAGACGGGACGGCCCAGCCCCAGCATTTT. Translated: CSIRDGTAQPQHF. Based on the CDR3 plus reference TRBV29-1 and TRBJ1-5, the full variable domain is SAVISQKPSRDICQRGTSLTIQCQVDSQVTMMFWYRQQPGQSLTLIATANQGSEATYESGFVIDKFPISRPNLTFSTLTVSNMSPEDSSIYLCSIRDGTAQPQHFGDGTRLSIL.

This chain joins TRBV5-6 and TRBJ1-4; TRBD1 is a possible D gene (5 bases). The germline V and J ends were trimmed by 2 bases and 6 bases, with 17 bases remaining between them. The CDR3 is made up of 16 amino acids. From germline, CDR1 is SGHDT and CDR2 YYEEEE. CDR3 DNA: TGTGCCAGCAGCTTAAGGGGTGGGGTCCGTGATGAAAAACTGTTTTTT. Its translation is CASSLRGGVRDEKLFF. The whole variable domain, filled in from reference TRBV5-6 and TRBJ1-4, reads DAGVTQSPTHLIKTRGQQVTLRCSPKSGHDTVSWYQQALGQGPQFIFQYYEEEERQRGNFPDRFSGHQFPNYSSELNVNALLLGDSALYLCASSLRGGVRDEKLFFGSGTQLSVL.

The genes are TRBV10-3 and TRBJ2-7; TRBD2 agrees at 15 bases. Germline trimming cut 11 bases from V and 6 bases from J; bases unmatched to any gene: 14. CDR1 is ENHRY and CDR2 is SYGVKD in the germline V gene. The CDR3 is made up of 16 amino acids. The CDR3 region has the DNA TGTGCCGCCATACACACGCCGGGACTAGCGGGAGGCGAGCAGTACTTC. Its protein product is CAAIHTPGLAGGEQYF.

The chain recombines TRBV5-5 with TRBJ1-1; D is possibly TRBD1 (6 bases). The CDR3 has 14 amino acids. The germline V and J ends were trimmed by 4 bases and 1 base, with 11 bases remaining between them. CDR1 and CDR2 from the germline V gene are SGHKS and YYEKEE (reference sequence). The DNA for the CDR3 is TGTGCCAGCAGCAGCGGACAGCCGAACACTGAAGCTTTCTTT. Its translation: CASSSGQPNTEAFF.

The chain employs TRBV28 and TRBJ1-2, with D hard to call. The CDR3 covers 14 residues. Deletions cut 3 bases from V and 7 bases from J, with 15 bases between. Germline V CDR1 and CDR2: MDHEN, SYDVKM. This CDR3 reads CASSFLEGAGGYTF. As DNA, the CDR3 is TGTGCCAGCAGTTTTCTTGAGGGCGCAGGTGGCTACACCTTC.

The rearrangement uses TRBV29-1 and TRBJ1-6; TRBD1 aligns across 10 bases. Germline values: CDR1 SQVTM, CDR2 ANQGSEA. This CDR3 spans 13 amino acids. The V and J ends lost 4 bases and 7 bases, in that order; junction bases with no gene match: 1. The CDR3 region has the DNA TGCAGCGTTGGGACAGGGGGGAATTCACCCCTCCACTTT. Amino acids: CSVGTGGNSPLHF.

For the CDR3, the DNA is TGTGCCAGCAGCCGCCGGGACGCACCGTTTGAAAAACTGTTTTTT. Its translation is CASSRRDAPFEKLFF. The V gene is TRBV3-1 (or the pseudogene TRBV3-2), the J gene TRBJ1-4, with D perhaps matching TRBD1 (5 bases). Germline CDR1 and CDR2: LGHDT and YNNKEL (reference sequence). The CDR3 has 15 amino acids. The V end lost 4 bases, the J end lost 7 bases, and 16 bases lay between the germline ends.